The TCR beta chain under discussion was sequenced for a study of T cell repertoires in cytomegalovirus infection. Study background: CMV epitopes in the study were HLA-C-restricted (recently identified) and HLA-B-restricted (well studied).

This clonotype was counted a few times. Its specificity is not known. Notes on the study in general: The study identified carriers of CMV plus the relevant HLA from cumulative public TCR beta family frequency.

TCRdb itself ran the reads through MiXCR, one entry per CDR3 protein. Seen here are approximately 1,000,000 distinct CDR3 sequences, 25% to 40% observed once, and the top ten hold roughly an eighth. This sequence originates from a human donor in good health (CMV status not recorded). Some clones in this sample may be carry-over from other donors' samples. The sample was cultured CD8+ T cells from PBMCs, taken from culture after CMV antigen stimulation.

In DNA form, the CDR3 reads TGTGCCAGCAGCTTATACGCGGGAGGGGTCACCGGGGAGCTGTTTTTT. Protein product: CASSLYAGGVTGELFF. The gene calls are TRBV7-6 and TRBJ2-2; 9 bases match TRBD2. The germline gives CDR1 SGHVS, CDR2 FNYEAQ. Trimming cost V 2 bases and J 4 bases; bases outside gene matches: 5. The CDR3 totals 16 residues. The variable domain in full, completed from reference TRBV7-6 and TRBJ2-2, reads GAGVSQSPRYKVTKRGQDVALRCDPISGHVSLYWYRQALGQGPEFLTYFNYEAQQDKSGLPNDRFSAERPEGSISTLTIQRTEQRDSAMYRCASSLYAGGVTGELFFGEGSRLTVL.